The sequence of this TCR beta chain was determined in a study of tumour-infiltrating T cells in Burkitt lymphoma. This clone has more than one count but fewer than ten. What it recognizes is unknown. TCRdb's copy holds only in-frame clones and misses some; the assay was immunoSEQ multiplex PCR. In the table there are 2,000 to 2,500 clones, approximately 25% of which are singletons. Study-level results: Several public clonotypes were shared across many Burkitt lymphoma patients.

The CDR3 length is 15 residues. Trimming left V 4 bases short and J 0 bases short, with 13 bases between. In germline, CDR1 is SGHAT, CDR2 FQNNGV. Sequencing used tumor tissue from a relapse. The clonotype originates from a human donor with relapsed Burkitt lymphoma. Some clones in this sample may be carry-over from other donors' samples. This rearrangement joins TRBV11-2 to TRBJ2-7; no firm D call. In DNA, the CDR3 is TGTGCCAGCAGCTATTGGGCTGCGAGCTCCTACGAGCAGTACTTC. Protein: CASSYWAASSYEQYF.